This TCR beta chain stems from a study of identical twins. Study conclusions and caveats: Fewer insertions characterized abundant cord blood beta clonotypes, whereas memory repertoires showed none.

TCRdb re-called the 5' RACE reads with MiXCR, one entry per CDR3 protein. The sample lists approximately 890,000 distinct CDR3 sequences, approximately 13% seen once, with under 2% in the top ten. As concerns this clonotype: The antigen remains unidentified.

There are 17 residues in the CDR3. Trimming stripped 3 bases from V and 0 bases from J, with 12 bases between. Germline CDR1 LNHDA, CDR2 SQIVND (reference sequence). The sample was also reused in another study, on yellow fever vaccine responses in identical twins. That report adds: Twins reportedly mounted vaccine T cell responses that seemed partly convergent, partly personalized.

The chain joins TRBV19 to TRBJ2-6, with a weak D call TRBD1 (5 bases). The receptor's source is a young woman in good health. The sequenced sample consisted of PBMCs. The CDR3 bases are TGTGCCAGTAGTATCGCAGGGCCGAGCTCTGGGGCCAACGTCCTGACTTTC. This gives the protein CASSIAGPSSGANVLTF.